This T cell receptor (beta chain) originates from a study of T cells in Graves' hyperthyroidism and ophthalmopathy. This clonotype was picked up many times. From RNA transcripts, TCR beta CDR3 regions were amplified. HTBI primers were the set used in a first-round RT-PCR of the TCR CDR3. TCRdb ran MiXCR on the multiplex PCR reads and lists one entry per CDR3 protein. The sample holds 300,000 to 450,000 distinct CDR3 sequences, 15% seen once. The study based diagnoses on clinical symptoms, serum thyroxine and TRAb, thyroid ultrasound and orbital computed tomography. The receptor's source is a woman in her 30s with Graves' hyperthyroidism. The specimen was blood.

CDR3 sequence: CASSSPGWGLDTQYF. The CDR3, as DNA: TGCGCCAGCAGCTCCCCGGGTTGGGGGTTAGATACGCAGTATTTT. V usage is TRBV5-1 and J usage is TRBJ2-3; D tentatively reads TRBD1 or TRBD2 (5 bases each). The V and J ends lost 3 bases and 5 bases respectively, with 16 bases between them. The CDR3 covers 15 residues. CDR1 and CDR2 (germline): SGHRS, YFSETQ. Variable domain in full (rest from reference TRBV5-1 and TRBJ2-3): KAGVTQTPRYLIKTRGQQVTLSCSPISGHRSVSWYQQTPGQGLQFLFEYFSETQRNKGNFPGRFSGRQFSNSRSEMNVSTLELGDSALYLCASSSPGWGLDTQYFGPGTRLTVL.